The text below deals with one T cell receptor beta chain. The data belong to a study of cytomegalovirus exposure and HLA in healthy donors. Germline values: CDR1 SGHDT, CDR2 YYEEEE. CDR3 length: 14 residues. This PCR relied on a set of 60 Vbeta primers and 13 Jbeta primers. Assay used: immunoSEQ multiplex PCR; TCRdb lists only in-frame clones, some missing. The data hold roughly 100,000 clones, with 70% to 75% observed a single time. The V gene is TRBV5-6, the J gene TRBJ2-5; TRBD1 agrees at 7 bases. Near its end, the DNA agrees better with TRBJ2-7, so the J call may be wrong. This sequence originates from a female donor in good health and CMV-seronegative. Specimen: PBMCs. The CDR3, as DNA: TGTGCCAGCATTCCGAGACAGGGACCCTACGAGCAGTACTTC. This encodes CASIPRQGPYEQYF.